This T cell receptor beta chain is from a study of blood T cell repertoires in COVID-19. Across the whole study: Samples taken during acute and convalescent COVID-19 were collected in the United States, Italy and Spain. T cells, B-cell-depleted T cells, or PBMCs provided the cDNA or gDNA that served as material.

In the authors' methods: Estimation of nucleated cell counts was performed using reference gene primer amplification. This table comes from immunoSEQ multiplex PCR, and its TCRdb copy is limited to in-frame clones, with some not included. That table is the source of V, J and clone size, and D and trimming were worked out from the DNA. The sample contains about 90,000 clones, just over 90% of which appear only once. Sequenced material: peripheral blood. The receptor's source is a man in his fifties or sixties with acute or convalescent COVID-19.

The chain's CDR3 is CAWRGDKGAEFEAFF. CDR3 nucleotides: TGTGCCTGGAGGGGGGACAAGGGCGCAGAGTTCGAAGCTTTCTTT. The chain couples TRBV30 to TRBJ1-1, with a tentative D call TRBD1 (6 bases). V lost 3 bases to trimming and J lost 8 bases, with 22 bases between them. Germline CDR1 is GTSNPN and CDR2 is SVGIG (reference sequence). The CDR3 is 15 residues long.